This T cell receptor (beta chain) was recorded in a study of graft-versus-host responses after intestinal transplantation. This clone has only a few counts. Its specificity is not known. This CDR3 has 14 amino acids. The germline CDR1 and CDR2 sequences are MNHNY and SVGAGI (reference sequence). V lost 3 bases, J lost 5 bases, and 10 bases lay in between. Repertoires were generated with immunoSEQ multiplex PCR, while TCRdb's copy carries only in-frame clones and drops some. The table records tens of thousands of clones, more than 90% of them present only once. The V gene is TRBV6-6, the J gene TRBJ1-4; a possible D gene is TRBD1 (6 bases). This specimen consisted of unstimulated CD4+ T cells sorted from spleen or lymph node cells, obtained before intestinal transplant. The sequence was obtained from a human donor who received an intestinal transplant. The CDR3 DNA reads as TGTGCCAGCAGTTATTGGCAGGGGAATGAAAAACTGTTTTTT. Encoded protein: CASSYWQGNEKLFF.